Listed below are T cell receptor beta chains from one sample, sequenced in a study of T cell responses to AZD1222 COVID-19 vaccine. Clones were sequenced by immunoSEQ multiplex PCR, and TCRdb holds only the in-frame ones, with some missing. The table records more than 150,000 clones, 85% to 95% of them present only once. Source: peripheral blood, taken on day 0 of AZD1222 vaccination. The receptors derive from an adult in good health. Both conserved end residues are part of each CDR3. The D gene is left open where the match is weak. For some rows the clone size is stated as once, few or many, or as a class when expanded; others skip it.

CDR3aa: CASSNQGSETQYF
CDR3nt: TGTGCCAGCAGCAACCAGGGGTCAGAGACCCAGTACTTC
d_gene: -
abundance: few
j_gene: TRBJ2-5
v_gene: TRBV5-5

CDR3aa: CASSRTDF
CDR3nt: TGTGCCAGCAGTCGGACGGACTTC
d_gene: -
abundance: -
j_gene: TRBJ1-2
v_gene: TRBV12-3/TRBV12-4

CDR3aa: CASSYTGTVGNTIYF
CDR3nt: TGTGCCAGCAGTTACACCGGGACAGTAGGGAACACCATATATTTT
d_gene: TRBD1
abundance: -
j_gene: TRBJ1-3
v_gene: TRBV6-5

CDR3aa: CASSMASSPSSYNEQFF
CDR3nt: TGTGCCAGTAGTATGGCGAGTTCACCGAGCTCCTACAATGAGCAGTTCTTC
d_gene: -
abundance: -
j_gene: TRBJ2-1
v_gene: TRBV19

CDR3aa: CASSRGQGAYSPLHF
CDR3nt: TGTGCCAGCAGCCGCGGACAGGGGGCGTATTCACCCCTCCACTTT
d_gene: TRBD1
abundance: -
j_gene: TRBJ1-6
v_gene: TRBV6-2/TRBV6-3

CDR3aa: CASSVGELETQYF
CDR3nt: TGTGCCAGCAGCGTAGGGGAATTGGAGACCCAGTACTTC
d_gene: -
abundance: -
j_gene: TRBJ2-5
v_gene: TRBV9

CDR3aa: CASIRTETSGRDFTDTQYF
CDR3nt: TGTGCCAGTATTAGGACAGAGACTAGCGGGAGAGATTTCACAGATACGCAGTATTTT
d_gene: TRBD2
abundance: -
j_gene: TRBJ2-3
v_gene: TRBV2

CDR3aa: CASSSPRGTDTQYF
CDR3nt: TGTGCCAGTAGTTCCCCGCGGGGCACAGATACGCAGTATTTT
d_gene: -
abundance: -
j_gene: TRBJ2-3
v_gene: TRBV19

CDR3aa: CASSSQQMNTEAFF
CDR3nt: TGTGCCAGCAGCTCTCAACAGATGAACACTGAAGCTTTCTTT
d_gene: -
abundance: -
j_gene: TRBJ1-1
v_gene: TRBV7-2

CDR3aa: CASGVRATWPQHF
CDR3nt: TGTGCCAGCGGTGTCCGGGCTACCTGGCCCCAGCATTTT
d_gene: -
abundance: -
j_gene: TRBJ1-5
v_gene: TRBV2

CDR3aa: CASSGRTSPPYEQYF
CDR3nt: TGTGCCAGCAGCGGTCGGACTAGCCCTCCCTACGAGCAGTACTTC
d_gene: TRBD2
abundance: -
j_gene: TRBJ2-7
v_gene: TRBV28

CDR3aa: CASSPADTLKGGNTEAFF
CDR3nt: TGTGCCAGCAGTCCTGCGGACACACTGAAGGGAGGGAACACTGAAGCTTTCTTT
d_gene: -
abundance: once
j_gene: TRBJ1-1
v_gene: TRBV28

CDR3aa: CASPGEDTGELFF
CDR3nt: TGTGCCAGCCCGGGGGAGGACACCGGGGAGCTGTTTTTT
d_gene: -
abundance: -
j_gene: TRBJ2-2
v_gene: TRBV7-9

CDR3aa: CASSIVAGRANEQFF
CDR3nt: TGTGCCAGTAGTATAGTTGCAGGGCGGGCGAATGAGCAGTTCTTC
d_gene: -
abundance: -
j_gene: TRBJ2-1
v_gene: TRBV19

CDR3aa: CASSIGRELQPQHF
CDR3nt: TGTGCCAGTAGTATAGGCAGGGAGCTTCAGCCCCAGCATTTT
d_gene: -
abundance: -
j_gene: TRBJ1-5
v_gene: TRBV19

CDR3aa: CASSLAGDGGELFF
CDR3nt: TGTGCCAGCAGTCTAGCGGGAGACGGCGGGGAGCTGTTTTTT
d_gene: TRBD2
abundance: -
j_gene: TRBJ2-2
v_gene: TRBV6-4

CDR3aa: CASSGQGNTEAFF
CDR3nt: TGTGCCAGCAGCGGACAGGGGAACACTGAAGCTTTCTTT
d_gene: TRBD1
abundance: -
j_gene: TRBJ1-1
v_gene: TRBV2

CDR3aa: CASSPGGPNTEAFF
CDR3nt: TGTGCCAGCTCACCGGGGGGCCCGAACACTGAAGCTTTCTTT
d_gene: -
abundance: -
j_gene: TRBJ1-1
v_gene: TRBV18

CDR3aa: CASSLGTGVNSGNTIYF
CDR3nt: TGTGCCAGCAGCTTAGGGACAGGTGTAAACTCTGGAAACACCATATATTTT
d_gene: TRBD1
abundance: -
j_gene: TRBJ1-3
v_gene: TRBV7-7

CDR3aa: CASSQVEGTEAFF
CDR3nt: TGTGCCAGCAGCCAAGTAGAAGGAACTGAAGCTTTCTTT
d_gene: -
abundance: once
j_gene: TRBJ1-1
v_gene: TRBV3-1/TRBV3-2

CDR3aa: CASSFRQTNYGYTF
CDR3nt: TGTGCCAGCAGCTTTAGACAGACTAACTATGGCTACACCTTC
d_gene: -
abundance: -
j_gene: TRBJ1-2
v_gene: TRBV5-4

CDR3aa: CASSLGASGDREQFF
CDR3nt: TGTGCCAGCTCCCTGGGTGCTAGCGGGGACCGGGAGCAGTTCTTC
d_gene: TRBD2
abundance: -
j_gene: TRBJ2-1
v_gene: TRBV6-5

CDR3aa: CASSNTQGYEQYF
CDR3nt: TGTGCCAGCAGCAACACCCAGGGTTACGAGCAGTACTTC
d_gene: -
abundance: -
j_gene: TRBJ2-7
v_gene: TRBV3-1/TRBV3-2

CDR3aa: CASSYEDRDNTEAFF
CDR3nt: TGTGCCAGCAGTTACGAGGACAGGGACAACACTGAAGCTTTCTTT
d_gene: TRBD1
abundance: -
j_gene: TRBJ1-1
v_gene: TRBV6-5